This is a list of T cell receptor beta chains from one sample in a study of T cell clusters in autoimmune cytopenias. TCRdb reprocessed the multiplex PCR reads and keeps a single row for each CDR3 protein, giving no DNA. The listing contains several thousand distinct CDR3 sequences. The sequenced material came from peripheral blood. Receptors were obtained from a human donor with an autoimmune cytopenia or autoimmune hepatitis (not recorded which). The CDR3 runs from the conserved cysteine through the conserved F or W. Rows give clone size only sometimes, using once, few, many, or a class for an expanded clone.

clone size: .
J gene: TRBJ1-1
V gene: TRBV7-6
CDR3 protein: CASSLEAGGTTEAFF

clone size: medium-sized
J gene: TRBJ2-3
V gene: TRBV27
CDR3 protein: CASSGGTSGRDTQYF

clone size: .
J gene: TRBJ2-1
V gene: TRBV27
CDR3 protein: CASSFSSGRVAQFF

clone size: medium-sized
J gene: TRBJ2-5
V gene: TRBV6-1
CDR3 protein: CASSDLIRSYQETQYF

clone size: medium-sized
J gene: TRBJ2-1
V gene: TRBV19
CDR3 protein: CASSKGLANYNEQFF

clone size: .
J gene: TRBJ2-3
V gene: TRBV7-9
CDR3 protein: CASSSQGAQGLDTQYF

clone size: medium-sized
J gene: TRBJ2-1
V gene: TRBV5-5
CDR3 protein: CASSLLALQFF

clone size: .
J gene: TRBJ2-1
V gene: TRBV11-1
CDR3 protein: CASRRGGWGSYNEQFF

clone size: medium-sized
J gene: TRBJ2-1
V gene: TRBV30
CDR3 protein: CAWSGGQDNEQFF

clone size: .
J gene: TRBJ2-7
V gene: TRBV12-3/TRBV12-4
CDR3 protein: CASRTPDRDEQYF

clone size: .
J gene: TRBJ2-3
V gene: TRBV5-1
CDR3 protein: CASSLAAGRDTQYF

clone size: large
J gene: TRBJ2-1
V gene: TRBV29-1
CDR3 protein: CSVDPGIRVANEQFF

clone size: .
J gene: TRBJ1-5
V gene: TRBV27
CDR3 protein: CASSDRQGSQPQHF

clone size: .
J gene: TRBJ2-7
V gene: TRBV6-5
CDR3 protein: CASSYDRAGYEQYF

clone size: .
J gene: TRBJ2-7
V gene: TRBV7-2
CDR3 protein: CASSHVGDPYEQYF

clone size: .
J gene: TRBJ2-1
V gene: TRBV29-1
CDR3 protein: CSVGTLLAGAYNEQFF

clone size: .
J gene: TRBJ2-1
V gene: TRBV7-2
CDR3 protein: CASSLRGEYNEQFF

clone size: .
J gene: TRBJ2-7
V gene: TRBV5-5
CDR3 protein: CASTSGPYEQYF

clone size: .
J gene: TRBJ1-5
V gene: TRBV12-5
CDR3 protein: CASARDGNNNQPQHF

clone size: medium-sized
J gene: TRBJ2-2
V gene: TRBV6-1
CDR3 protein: CASSEAGVSPGELFF

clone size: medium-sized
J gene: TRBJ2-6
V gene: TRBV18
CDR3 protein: CASSPPVTETRVLTF

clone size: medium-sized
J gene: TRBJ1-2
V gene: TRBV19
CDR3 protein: CASSIQRTNYGYTF

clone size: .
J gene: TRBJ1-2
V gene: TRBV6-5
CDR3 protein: CASSRGVYGYTF